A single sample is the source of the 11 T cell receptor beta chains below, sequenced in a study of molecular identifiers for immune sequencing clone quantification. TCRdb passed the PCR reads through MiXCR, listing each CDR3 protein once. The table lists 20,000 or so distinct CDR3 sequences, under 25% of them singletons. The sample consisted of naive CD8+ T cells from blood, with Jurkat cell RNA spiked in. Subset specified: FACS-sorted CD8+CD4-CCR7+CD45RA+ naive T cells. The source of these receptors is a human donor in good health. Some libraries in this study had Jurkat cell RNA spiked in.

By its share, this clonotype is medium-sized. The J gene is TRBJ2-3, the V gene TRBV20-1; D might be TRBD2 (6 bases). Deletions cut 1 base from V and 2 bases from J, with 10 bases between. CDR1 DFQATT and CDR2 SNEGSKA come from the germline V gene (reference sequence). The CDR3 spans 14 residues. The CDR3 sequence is CSARAPGVTDTQYF. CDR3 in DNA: TGCAGTGCTAGAGCTCCGGGAGTCACAGATACGCAGTATTTT.

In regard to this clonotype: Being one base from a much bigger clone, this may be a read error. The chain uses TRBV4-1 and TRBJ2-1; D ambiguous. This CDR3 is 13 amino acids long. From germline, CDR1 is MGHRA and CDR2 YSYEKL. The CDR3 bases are TGCGCCAGCAGCCAAGCCAACTTAGGTGAGCAGTCCTTC. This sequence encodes CASSQANLGEQSF.

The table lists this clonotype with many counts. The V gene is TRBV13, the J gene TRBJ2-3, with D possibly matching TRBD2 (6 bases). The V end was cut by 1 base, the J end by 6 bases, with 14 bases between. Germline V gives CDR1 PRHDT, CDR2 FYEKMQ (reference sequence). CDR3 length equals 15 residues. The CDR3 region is CASSLATAEGDTQYF. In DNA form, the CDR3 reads TGTGCCAGCAGCTTAGCGACCGCGGAGGGGGATACGCAGTATTTT.

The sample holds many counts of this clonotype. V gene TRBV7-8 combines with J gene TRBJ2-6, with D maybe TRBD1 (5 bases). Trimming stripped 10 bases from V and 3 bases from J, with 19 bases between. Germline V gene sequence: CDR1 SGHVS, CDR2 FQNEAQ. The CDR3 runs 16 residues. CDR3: CAINSGRGNGANVLTF. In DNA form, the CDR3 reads TGTGCCATTAACTCGGGTAGGGGTAATGGGGCCAACGTCCTGACTTTC. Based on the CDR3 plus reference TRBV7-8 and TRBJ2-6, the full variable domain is GAGVSQSPRYKVAKRGQDVALRCDPISGHVSLFWYQQALGQGPEFLTYFQNEAQLDKSGLPSDRFFAERPEGSVSTLKIQRTQQEDSAVYLCAINSGRGNGANVLTFGAGSRLTVL.

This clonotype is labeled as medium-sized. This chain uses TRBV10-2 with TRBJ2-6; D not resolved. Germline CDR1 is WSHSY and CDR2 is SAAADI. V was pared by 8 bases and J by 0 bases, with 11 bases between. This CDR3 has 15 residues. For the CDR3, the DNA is TGCGCCAGCCGCCACACTAACTCTGGGGCCAACGTCCTGACTTTC. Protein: CASRHTNSGANVLTF.

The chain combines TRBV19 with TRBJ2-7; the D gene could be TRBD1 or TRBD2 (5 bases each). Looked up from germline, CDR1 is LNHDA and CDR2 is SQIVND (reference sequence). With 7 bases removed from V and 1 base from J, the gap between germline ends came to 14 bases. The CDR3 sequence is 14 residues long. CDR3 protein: CASTIDGASYEQYF. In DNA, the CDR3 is TGTGCCAGTACCATTGACGGGGCGTCCTACGAGCAGTACTTC.

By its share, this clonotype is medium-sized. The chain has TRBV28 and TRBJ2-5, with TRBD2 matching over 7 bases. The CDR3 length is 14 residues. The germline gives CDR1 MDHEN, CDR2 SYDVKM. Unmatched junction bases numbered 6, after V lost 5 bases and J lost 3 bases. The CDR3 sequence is CASSPLGREETQYF. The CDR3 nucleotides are TGTGCCAGCAGTCCCCTGGGGAGGGAAGAGACCCAGTACTTC.

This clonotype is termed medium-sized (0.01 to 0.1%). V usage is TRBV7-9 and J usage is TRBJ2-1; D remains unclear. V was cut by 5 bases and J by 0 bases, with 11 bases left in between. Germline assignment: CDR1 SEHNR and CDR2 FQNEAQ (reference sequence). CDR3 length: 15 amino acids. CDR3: CASSRPLGSYNEQFF. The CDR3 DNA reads TGTGCCAGCAGCCGCCCCCTAGGCTCCTACAATGAGCAGTTCTTC. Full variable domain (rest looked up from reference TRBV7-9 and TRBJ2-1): DTGVSQNPRHKITKRGQNVTFRCDPISEHNRLYWYRQTLGQGPEFLTYFQNEAQLEKSRLLSDRFSAERPKGSFSTLEIQRTEQGDSAMYLCASSRPLGSYNEQFFGPGTRLTVL.

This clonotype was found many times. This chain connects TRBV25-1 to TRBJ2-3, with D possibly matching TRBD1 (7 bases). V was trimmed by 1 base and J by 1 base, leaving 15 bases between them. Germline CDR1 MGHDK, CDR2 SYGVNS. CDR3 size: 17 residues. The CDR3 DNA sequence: TGTGCCAGCAGTGAATCCAGGGGGGTCGAGGGCACAGATACGCAGTATTTT. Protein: CASSESRGVEGTDTQYF.

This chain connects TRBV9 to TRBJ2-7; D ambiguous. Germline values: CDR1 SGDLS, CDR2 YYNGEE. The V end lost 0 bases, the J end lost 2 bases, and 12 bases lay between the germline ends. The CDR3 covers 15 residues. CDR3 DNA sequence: TGTGCCAGCAGCGTAGGTTCAGGTTTCGCCTACGAGCAGTACTTC. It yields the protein CASSVGSGFAYEQYF.

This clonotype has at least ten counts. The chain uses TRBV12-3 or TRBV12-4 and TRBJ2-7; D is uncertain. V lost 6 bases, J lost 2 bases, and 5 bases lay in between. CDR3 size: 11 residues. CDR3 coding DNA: TGTGCCAGCAGCCACCCCTACGAGCAGTACTTC. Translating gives CASSHPYEQYF.